This T cell receptor beta chain was observed in a study of PD-L1 blockade in urothelial cancer. Study overall: Patients had undergone 0 to 3 prior chemotherapy regimens. T cells numbered a median of 141,255 in the blood samples.

Time point in this sample: pretreatment peripheral blood. With V trimmed by 1 base and J by 3 bases, 6 bases remained unmatched. CDR3 length equals 17 residues. The germline V gene has CDR1 SGDLS and CDR2 YYNGEE. TCRdb's table, derived via immunoSEQ multiplex PCR, lists solely in-frame clones and lacks some. The sample records about 74,000 clones, roughly nine tenths being singletons. Sequenced here: PBMCs, sampled around atezolizumab (anti-PD-L1) treatment. The TCR sequence derives from a man aged 65-85 years with urothelial cancer. The chain joins TRBV9 to TRBJ2-1, with 11 nucleotides matching TRBD2. The CDR3: CASSVRLAGGGYNEQFF. In nucleotides, the CDR3 is TGTGCCAGCAGCGTAAGGCTAGCGGGAGGCGGCTACAATGAGCAGTTCTTC.